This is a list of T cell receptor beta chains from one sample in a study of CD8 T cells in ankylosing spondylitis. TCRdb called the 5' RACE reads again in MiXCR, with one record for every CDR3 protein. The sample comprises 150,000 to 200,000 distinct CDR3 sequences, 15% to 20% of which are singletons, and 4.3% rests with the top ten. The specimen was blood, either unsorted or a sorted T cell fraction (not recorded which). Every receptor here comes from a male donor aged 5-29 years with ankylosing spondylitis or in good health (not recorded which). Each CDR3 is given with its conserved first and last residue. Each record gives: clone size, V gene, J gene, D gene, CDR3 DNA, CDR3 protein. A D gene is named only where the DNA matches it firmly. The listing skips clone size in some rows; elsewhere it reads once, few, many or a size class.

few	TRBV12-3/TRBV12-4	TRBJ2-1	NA	TGTGCCAGCAGTTGGGGGGGCCCCTACAATGAGCAGTTCTTC	CASSWGGPYNEQFF
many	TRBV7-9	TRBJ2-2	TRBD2	TGTGCCAGCAGCCGAACTGGGACTATTAGTACCGGGGAGCTGTTTTTT	CASSRTGTISTGELFF
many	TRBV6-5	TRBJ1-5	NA	TGTGCCAGCAGATTACAGCCATATAGCAATCAGCCCCAGCATTTT	CASRLQPYSNQPQHF
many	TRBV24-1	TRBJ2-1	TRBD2	TGTGCCACTCAGTCTTTGCGGGAGGAGGGCAATGAGCAGTTCTTC	CATQSLREEGNEQFF
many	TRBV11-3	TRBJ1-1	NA	TGTGCCAGCAGCGTCGGGACATATAACACTGAAGCTTTCTTT	CASSVGTYNTEAFF
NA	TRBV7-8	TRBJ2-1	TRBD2	TGTGCCAGCAGCTTAGGAGGCGGACTAGCGTATGAGCAGTTCTTC	CASSLGGGLAYEQFF
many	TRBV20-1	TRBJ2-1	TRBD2	TGCAGCTTACTAAGCGGGAGAGAGTACAATGAGCAGTTCTTC	CSLLSGREYNEQFF
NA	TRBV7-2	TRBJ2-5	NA	TGTGCCAGCAGCCCGATCGGGTCTTACACTGAGACCCAGTACTTC	CASSPIGSYTETQYF
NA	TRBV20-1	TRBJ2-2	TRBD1	TGCAGTGCTGAAACAGGGGTGGGCGGGGAGCTGTTTTTT	CSAETGVGGELFF
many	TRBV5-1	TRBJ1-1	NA	TGCGCCAGCAGCTTGGGCAGGTTGGCCACTGAAGCTTTCTTT	CASSLGRLATEAFF
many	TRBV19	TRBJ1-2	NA	TGTGCCAGTAGTATAGTCAAGGGACTGCACTATGGCTACACCTTC	CASSIVKGLHYGYTF
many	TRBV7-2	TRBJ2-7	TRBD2	TGTGCCAGCAGCTTAGTAAGGATTGGCGTAGGGACTAGCGGGTCCTACGAGCAGTACTTC	CASSLVRIGVGTSGSYEQYF
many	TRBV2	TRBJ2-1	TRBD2	TGTGCCAGCAGTGATGGTGGCGGGAGCTCCTACAATGAGCAGTTCTTC	CASSDGGGSSYNEQFF
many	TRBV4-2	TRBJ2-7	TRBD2	TGTGCCAGCAGCCCCGGGGGGAGCACGCCTCGGTACGAGCAGTACTTC	CASSPGGSTPRYEQYF
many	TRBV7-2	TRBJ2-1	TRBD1	TGTGCCAGCAGCTTCCAGGGACAGCCCTACAATGAGCAGTTCTTC	CASSFQGQPYNEQFF
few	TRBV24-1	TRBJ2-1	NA	TGTGCCACCAGTGATGCCAAAGAGCAGTTCTTC	CATSDAKEQFF
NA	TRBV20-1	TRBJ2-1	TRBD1	TGCAGTGCTAGAAACGGGACAGGGATCCATGAGCAGTTCTTC	CSARNGTGIHEQFF
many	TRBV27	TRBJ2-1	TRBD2	TGTGCCAGCAGTTTAGCCGGCTTTGGCGGGGGCTCCTACAATGAGCAGTTCTTC	CASSLAGFGGGSYNEQFF
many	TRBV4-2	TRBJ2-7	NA	TGTGCCAGCAGCCAAGAACCGCGTGAACTCTCCTACGAGCAGTACTTC	CASSQEPRELSYEQYF
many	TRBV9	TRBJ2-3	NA	TGTGCCAGCAACACTCCTGGGGGAGATACGCAGTATTTT	CASNTPGGDTQYF
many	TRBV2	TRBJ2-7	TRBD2	TGTGCCAGCAGTGAGACTAGCGGCAGCTCCTACGAGCAGTACTTC	CASSETSGSSYEQYF
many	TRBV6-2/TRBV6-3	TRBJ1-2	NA	TGTGCCAGCAGTGTAACTAACTATGGCTACACCTTC	CASSVTNYGYTF
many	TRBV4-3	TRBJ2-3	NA	TGTGCCAGCAGCCAAGAGCGCGCAGATACGCAGTATTTT	CASSQERADTQYF
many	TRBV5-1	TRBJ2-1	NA	TGCGCCAGCAGCTTGGGATCTGAAAATGAGCAGTTCTTC	CASSLGSENEQFF
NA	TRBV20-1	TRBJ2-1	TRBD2	TGCAGTGCTAGAGATCTTTTGCGTAGCGGGAGATTAGACAATGAGCAGTTCTTC	CSARDLLRSGRLDNEQFF
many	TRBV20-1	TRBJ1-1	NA	TGCAGTGCTAGAGGGAAGGTGGTGGGAGCTTTCTTT	CSARGKVVGAFF
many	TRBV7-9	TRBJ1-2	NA	TGTGCCAGCAGCCCCTCAGGGGAGCACTATGGCTACACCTTC	CASSPSGEHYGYTF
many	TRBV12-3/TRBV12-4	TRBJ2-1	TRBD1	TGTGCCAGCAGTACGGGACAGATCAATGAGCAGTTCTTC	CASSTGQINEQFF
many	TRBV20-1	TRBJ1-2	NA	TGCAGTGCTAGAAGGACAGCGAACTATGGCTACACCTTC	CSARRTANYGYTF
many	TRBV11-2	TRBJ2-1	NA	TGTGCCAGCAGCTTAGCACAGAGCAATGAGCAGTTCTTC	CASSLAQSNEQFF
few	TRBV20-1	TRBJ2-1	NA	TGCAGTGCTAGAGATGGGCTATTCAATGAGCAGTTCTTC	CSARDGLFNEQFF
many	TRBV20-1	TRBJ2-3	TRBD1	TGCAGTGCTAGAGATCCTGAACAGGGGGACTCAGATACGCAGTATTTT	CSARDPEQGDSDTQYF
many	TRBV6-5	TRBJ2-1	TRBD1	TGTGCCAGCAGTAAGGGACAGGGGCCGTACAATGAGCAGTTCTTC	CASSKGQGPYNEQFF
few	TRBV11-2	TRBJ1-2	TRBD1	TGTGCCATACGGACAGGGGGCGACTATGGCTACACCTTC	CAIRTGGDYGYTF
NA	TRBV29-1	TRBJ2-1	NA	TGCAGCGTGAGGGGGAATGAGCAGTTCTTC	CSVRGNEQFF
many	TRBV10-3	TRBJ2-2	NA	TGTGCCATCTCGGACGGCGGGGAGCTGTTTTTT	CAISDGGELFF
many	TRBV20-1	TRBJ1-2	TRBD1	TGCAGTGCACCGGACAGGGCAAACTATGGCTACACCTTC	CSAPDRANYGYTF
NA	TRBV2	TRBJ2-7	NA	TGTGCCAGCAGGGAAGGACAGACCTACGAGCAGTACTTC	CASREGQTYEQYF
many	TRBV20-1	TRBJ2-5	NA	TGCAGCGCGACCAGGGGAGCACAAGAGACCCAGTACTTC	CSATRGAQETQYF
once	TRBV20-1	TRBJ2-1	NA	TGCAGTGCTAGAGACAGGGACCATTACAATGAGCAGTTCTTC	CSARDRDHYNEQFF
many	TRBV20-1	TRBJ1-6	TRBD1	TGCAGTGCTACCGACAGGGTGAAGTCACCCCTCCACTTT	CSATDRVKSPLHF
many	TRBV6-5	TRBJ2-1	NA	TGTGCCAGCAGTTACTCGAGTAGAGGGATCAATGAGCAGTTCTTC	CASSYSSRGINEQFF
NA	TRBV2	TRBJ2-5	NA	TGTGCCAGCAGTCCCGGGACTGGGAAAGAGACCCAGTACTTC	CASSPGTGKETQYF
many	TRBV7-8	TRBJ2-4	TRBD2	TGTGCCAGCAGCCCCGACGAGGGGCGGGAGGGTTTCGCCCTAGCCAAAAACATTCAGTACTTC	CASSPDEGREGFALAKNIQYF
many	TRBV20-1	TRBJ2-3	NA	TGCAGTGCTAGGTGCCAGGGTGGGACAGATACGCAGTATTTT	CSARCQGGTDTQYF
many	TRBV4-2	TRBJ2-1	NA	TGTGCCAGCAGCCAAGGTTATGGAGGGGAGTTGGATGAGCAGTTCTTC	CASSQGYGGELDEQFF
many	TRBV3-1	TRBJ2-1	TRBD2	TGTGCCAGCAGCCAAGAGGGTAGCGGGAAATCCTACAATGAGCAGTTCTTC	CASSQEGSGKSYNEQFF
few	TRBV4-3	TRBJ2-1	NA	TGCGCCAGCAGCCAAAATCAGCGCCATGAGCAGTTCTTC	CASSQNQRHEQFF
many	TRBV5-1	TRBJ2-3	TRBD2	TGCGCCAGCTGCACTAGCGGGAGCTACACAGATACGCAGTATTTT	CASCTSGSYTDTQYF
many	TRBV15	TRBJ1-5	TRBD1	TGTGCCTCACGACAGGGGCAGATGGGGCAGCCCCAGCATTTT	CASRQGQMGQPQHF
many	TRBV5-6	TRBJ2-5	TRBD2	TGTGCCAGCAGCTTGAGGGCTAGCGGACGACAAGAGACCCAGTACTTC	CASSLRASGRQETQYF
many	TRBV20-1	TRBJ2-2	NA	TGCAGTGCTAGAGCGACAAACACCGGGGAGCTGTTTTTT	CSARATNTGELFF